The 18 T cell receptor beta chains below all came from one sample that was sequenced in a study of blood T cell repertoires in COVID-19. Here immunoSEQ multiplex PCR was the method, and the copy in TCRdb shows in-frame clones only, minus some. The sample holds about 210,000 clones, about 76% seen once. The sequencing input was PBMCs or T cells enriched from blood (not recorded which). These TCRs come from a woman between 50 and 59 years old with acute COVID-19.

This chain links TRBV28 with TRBJ1-5; 7 nucleotides match TRBD1. This CDR3 spans 15 amino acids. Looked up from germline, CDR1 is MDHEN and CDR2 is SYDVKM. The ends lost 5 bases at V and 1 base at J; junction bases unmatched: 5. The CDR3 nucleotides read TGTGCCAGCAGTACTGGGACAGCGAGCAATCAGCCCCAGCATTTT. Its translation: CASSTGTASNQPQHF. Supplemented by reference TRBV28 and TRBJ1-5, the full variable domain reads DVKVTQSSRYLVKRTGEKVFLECVQDMDHENMFWYRQDPGLGLRLIYFSYDVKMKEKGDIPEGYSVSREKKERFSLILESASTNQTSMYLCASSTGTASNQPQHFGDGTRLSIL.

The chain employs TRBV6-2 or TRBV6-3 and TRBJ1-2, with D tentatively TRBD1 (6 bases). The germline gives CDR1 MNHEY, CDR2 SVGEGT. The CDR3 contains 15 residues. With 5 bases removed from V and 8 bases from J, the gap between germline ends came to 21 bases. Written as DNA, the CDR3 is TGTGCCAGCAGTCAAACATACAGGGCACCCAGAGGCTACACCTTC. The encoded protein is CASSQTYRAPRGYTF.

The chain is built from TRBV12-3 or TRBV12-4 and TRBJ1-1; D possibly corresponds to TRBD1 (5 bases). V lost 10 bases and J 2 bases, leaving 14 bases between the germline ends. The CDR3 extends over 13 amino acids. The CDR3 here is CAIRAGPNTEAFF. The CDR3 DNA follows: TGTGCCATCCGAGCAGGGCCTAACACTGAAGCTTTCTTT.

The gene calls are TRBV7-2 and TRBJ1-5; 7 nucleotides agree with TRBD1. Germline assignment: CDR1 SGHTA and CDR2 FQGNSA. The trim removed 5 bases at V and 6 bases at J, leaving 1 base unmatched. The length of the CDR3 is 12 residues. CDR3 amino acids: CASSTGVQPQHF. The CDR3 DNA reads as TGTGCCAGCAGCACAGGGGTTCAGCCCCAGCATTTT.

V and J are TRBV10-3 and TRBJ2-7; no reliable D call. In germline, CDR1 is ENHRY, CDR2 SYGVKD. CDR3 length: 11 amino acids. Trimming removed 6 bases from V and 5 bases from J, with 8 bases in between. As DNA, the CDR3 is TGTGCCATCAGCCCTGGGCACGAGCAGTACTTC. Protein sequence: CAISPGHEQYF.

The chain links TRBV19 to TRBJ1-5, with D possibly being TRBD1 (5 bases). Trimming left V 7 bases short and J 2 bases short, with 18 bases between. Germline V CDR1 and CDR2: LNHDA, SQIVND (reference sequence). The CDR3 loop spans 16 amino acids. The CDR3 loop is CASTQTVGGGNQPQHF. The CDR3 coding sequence is TGTGCCAGTACCCAGACAGTGGGTGGAGGCAATCAGCCCCAGCATTTT. The entire variable domain, with the rest obtained from reference TRBV19 and TRBJ1-5, is as follows: DGGITQSPKYLFRKEGQNVTLSCEQNLNHDAMYWYRQDPGQGLRLIYYSQIVNDFQKGDIAEGYSVSREKKESFPLTVTSAQKNPTAFYLCASTQTVGGGNQPQHFGDGTRLSIL.

V and J are TRBV19 and TRBJ1-1; perhaps TRBD1 as D (5 bases). The CDR3 has 14 residues. V lost 7 bases, J lost 3 bases, and 15 bases lay in between. The germline V gene has CDR1 LNHDA and CDR2 SQIVND (reference sequence). The chain's CDR3 is CASIAWGVDTEAFF. Here the CDR3 DNA reads TGTGCCAGTATCGCTTGGGGGGTCGACACTGAAGCTTTCTTT.

The chain joins TRBV4-2 to TRBJ2-1, with 8 nucleotides matching TRBD2. The CDR3 contains 17 residues. Germline CDR1 LGHNA, CDR2 YNFKEQ. V lost 4 bases and J lost 0; bases outside the gene matches: 8. The CDR3 sequence: CASSRRQRESSYNEQFF. CDR3 sequence (DNA): TGTGCCAGCAGCCGCCGCCAGCGGGAGAGCTCCTACAATGAGCAGTTCTTC.

This chain joins TRBV10-3 and TRBJ1-2; TRBD1 matches at 11 bases. CDR3 length: 12 amino acids. CDR1 is ENHRY and CDR2 is SYGVKD in the germline V gene. The junction had 2 bases not matched to a gene; V was cut back by 8 bases and J by 6 bases. The CDR3 sequence: CAIGQGADGYTF. In DNA form, the CDR3 reads TGTGCCATCGGACAGGGGGCTGATGGCTACACCTTC.

The chain joins TRBV2 to TRBJ2-3; TRBD1 might be the D (5 bases). Trimming cost V 3 bases and J 5 bases, with 15 bases left between them. CDR1 and CDR2 from the germline V gene are SNHLY and FYNNEI. CDR3 length: 15 amino acids. CDR3 sequence: CASSEGLVSVDTQYF. In nucleotides, the CDR3 is TGTGCCAGCAGTGAGGGGCTAGTAAGTGTAGATACGCAGTATTTT.

J is TRBJ2-7 and V is TRBV5-1, with 9 nucleotides matching TRBD1. CDR1 SGHRS and CDR2 YFSETQ come from the germline V gene. Losses at the gene ends were 5 bases for V and 1 base for J; bases not matched to a gene: 4. The CDR3 is 14 amino acids. CDR3 in amino acids: CASRPGTGSYEQYF. CDR3 nucleotides: TGCGCCAGCAGGCCCGGGACAGGGTCCTACGAGCAGTACTTC.

This chain joins TRBV28 and TRBJ1-3; 7 positions agree with TRBD1. V shed 5 bases and J 4 bases; nucleotides not matched to a gene: 5. The CDR3 is made up of 14 amino acids. Looked up from germline, CDR1 is MDHEN and CDR2 is SYDVKM. The CDR3 DNA sequence: TGTGCCAGCAGTAGAACGGACAGGGGAAACACCATATATTTT. This encodes CASSRTDRGNTIYF.

The chain carries TRBV27 and TRBJ1-5; D might be TRBD1 (6 bases). Germline loops: CDR1 MNHEY, CDR2 SMNVEV (reference sequence). The CDR3 spans 14 residues. Between the trimmed V and J ends, which lost 4 bases and 4 bases, there was a span of 11 bases. Here the CDR3 reads CASSSTGTNQPQHF. In DNA form, the CDR3 reads TGTGCCAGCAGTTCGACAGGAACAAATCAGCCCCAGCATTTT.

The chain recombines TRBV2 with TRBJ1-1, with D perhaps TRBD1 (6 bases). V was clipped by 6 bases and J by 0 bases, with 11 bases between them. The CDR3 spans 14 residues. CDR1 SNHLY and CDR2 FYNNEI come from the germline V gene. CDR3 DNA: TGTGCCAGCAGGCAACAGGGATTGAACACTGAAGCTTTCTTT. Amino acid sequence: CASRQQGLNTEAFF. Drawing the rest from reference TRBV2 and TRBJ1-1, the complete variable domain is EPEVTQTPSHQVTQMGQEVILRCVPISNHLYFYWYRQILGQKVEFLVSFYNNEISEKSEIFDDQFSVERPDGSNFTLKIRSTKLEDSAMYFCASRQQGLNTEAFFGQGTRLTVV.

This clone was observed a few times. This chain connects TRBV7-3 to TRBJ2-1; 14 bases line up with TRBD2. In germline, CDR1 is SGHTA, CDR2 FQGTGA. V shed 5 bases, J shed 12 bases, and the junction held 9 bases outside the gene matches. CDR3 size: 15 residues. The CDR3 is CASSPVGLAGEGQFF. CDR3 nucleotide sequence: TGTGCCAGCAGCCCCGTGGGACTAGCGGGAGAGGGGCAGTTCTTC.

The V and J genes are TRBV19 and TRBJ2-1, with TRBD1 matching over 7 bases. CDR1 is LNHDA and CDR2 is SQIVND in the germline V gene (reference sequence). V lost 6 bases and J lost 6; bases outside the gene matches: 14. The CDR3 has 16 amino acids. CDR3 coding DNA: TGTGCCAGTAGCATCGGTTACAGGGGCCTCTTCAATGAGCAGTTCTTC. Amino acid sequence: CASSIGYRGLFNEQFF.

This chain connects TRBV7-2 to TRBJ2-3; the D gene is possibly TRBD1 (6 bases). The CDR3 totals 16 residues. Germline lookup yields CDR1 SGHTA and CDR2 FQGNSA. V was cut by 2 bases and J by 2 bases, with 14 bases left in between. CDR3 nucleotide sequence: TGTGCCAGCAGCTTAAATCCCCAGGGGACCACAGATACGCAGTATTTT. Amino acid sequence: CASSLNPQGTTDTQYF.

CDR3 nucleotides: TGTGCCTGGAGTGTAATACAGGGAAACGAGCAGTACTTC. Protein sequence: CAWSVIQGNEQYF. The V gene is TRBV30, the J gene TRBJ2-7; D is possibly TRBD1 (6 bases). This CDR3 has 13 residues. Germline V lookup: CDR1 GTSNPN, CDR2 SVGIG (reference sequence). The V end lost 0 bases, the J end lost 5 bases, and 11 bases lay between the germline ends.